This TCR beta chain comes out of a study of shared clonotypes between healthy human individuals. With respect to this clone: In the same sample, other DNA sequences code for this CDR3.

On ten immunoSEQ deep assay plates, unsorted PBMC DNA was sequenced. Method: immunoSEQ multiplex PCR; TCRdb's copy keeps in-frame clones and lacks some. Of about 450,000 clones in the sample, around 80% were seen once. The TCR comes from a woman between 40 and 50 years old in good health. Some clones in this sample may be carry-over from other donors' samples. Sequenced sample: PBMCs.

The CDR3 sequence is CSVGPDTQYF. CDR3 nucleotide sequence: TGCAGCGTTGGCCCGGATACGCAGTATTTT. The rearrangement links TRBV29-1 to TRBJ2-3; D is ambiguous. Germline assignment: CDR1 SQVTM and CDR2 ANQGSEA. The CDR3 is 10 amino acids. V dropped 4 bases and J dropped 6 bases, with 5 bases sitting between them.